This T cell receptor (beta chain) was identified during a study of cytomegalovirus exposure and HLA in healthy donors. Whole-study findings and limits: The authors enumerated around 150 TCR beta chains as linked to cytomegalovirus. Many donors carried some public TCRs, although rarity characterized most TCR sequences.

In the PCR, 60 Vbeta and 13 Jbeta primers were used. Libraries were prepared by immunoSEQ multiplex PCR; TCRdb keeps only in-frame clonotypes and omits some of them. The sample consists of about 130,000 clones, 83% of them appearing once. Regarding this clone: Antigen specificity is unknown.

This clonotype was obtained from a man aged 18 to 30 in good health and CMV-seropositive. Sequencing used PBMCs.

The DNA of the CDR3 is TGCGCCAGCAGCCTGAATTCCGGAGGGACCTCACCTGAAGCTTTCTTT. This sequence encodes CASSLNSGGTSPEAFF. The V and J genes are TRBV4-1 and TRBJ1-1; perhaps TRBD1 as D (5 bases). The CDR3 spans 16 residues. The V and J ends lost 4 bases and 6 bases respectively, with 21 bases between them. Germline CDR1 reads MGHRA; CDR2 reads YSYEKL.